Below, one T cell receptor beta chain is given with its context. This clonotype turned up a few times. The clone's antigen remains unknown. The input lacks base qualities; no much larger clone sits a single base away. This sample is drawn from a study of T-cell reconstitution after alpha-beta-depleted transplantation in children (dated by TCRdb to about 2016). Regarding the study in general: T-cell immune reconstitution after TCRalphabeta/CD19-depleted allogeneic hematopoietic cell transplantation in children was quantitatively tracked in the study by means of TCR repertoire profiling.

Libraries were built with PCR. The instrument given in TCRdb is Illumina HiSeq 2500. To normalize quantification of the TCRbeta repertoire, the TCR libraries were built with molecular barcoding that relied on unique molecular identifiers. TCRdb's own reprocessing of the public reads used fastp at Q25 and MiXCR and kept productive beta chains. Rows matching on CDR3 protein sequence are summarized as one entry with the most common DNA and genes. This sample lists approximately 640,000 distinct CDR3 sequences; around a sixth were detected once. The top ten clonotypes cover about 1.1% of the sample. V loses 4 bases, J loses 0 bases, and the germline ends lie 8 bases apart. CDR1 and CDR2, looked up from the germline V gene, are SGHTA and FQGNSA. Taken from cysteine to phenylalanine, the CDR3 has 14 residues. Only the CDR3 DNA stays, 42 bases, in frame from base 1.

Rearrangement joined TRBV7-2 to TRBJ2-3; the D gene assignment is ambiguous. This TCR was sampled from a human donor who donated a stem cell graft to a child with acute myeloid leukemia. This specimen consisted of PBMCs from the stem cell graft donor, obtained from the stem cell graft. The nucleotide sequence is TGTGCCAGCAGCTCCCCCCCTAGCACAGATACGCAGTATTTT. It translates as CASSSPPSTDTQYF.